The 8 T cell receptor beta chains below were found in one sample sequenced in a study of T cell changes during pregnancy in multiple sclerosis. TCRdb's table, derived via immunoSEQ multiplex PCR, lists solely in-frame clones and lacks some. The repertoire holds fewer than 40,000 clones, with approximately 94% as singletons. Sample: CD4+ T cells from peripheral blood mononuclear cells, taken after pregnancy. The origin of the receptors is a female donor with multiple sclerosis, enrolled in a pregnancy study.

J is TRBJ2-2 and V is TRBV6-6; TRBD1 might be the D (6 bases). Trimming pared 5 bases from V and 1 base from J, leaving 8 bases between. This CDR3 spans 14 amino acids. Germline-derived CDR1 and CDR2 are MNHNY and SVGAGI (reference sequence). The CDR3 nucleotides are TGTGCCAGCAGTCCGGGACAGAACACCGGGGAGCTGTTTTTT. Translating gives CASSPGQNTGELFF.

The chain recombines TRBV4-2 with TRBJ2-7; weak D call: TRBD1 (5 bases). V was pared by 5 bases and J by 4 bases, with 15 bases between. Looked up from germline, CDR1 is LGHNA and CDR2 is YNFKEQ. CDR3 size: 14 residues. The CDR3 here is CASSSQEGVYEQYF. The CDR3, as DNA: TGTGCCAGCAGCAGTCAGGAAGGGGTTTACGAGCAGTACTTC.

J is TRBJ1-1 and V is TRBV28; 11 nucleotides agree with TRBD1. Germline assignment: CDR1 MDHEN and CDR2 SYDVKM. V lost 8 bases, J lost 1 base, and 9 bases stayed unmatched. This CDR3 contains 16 residues. The CDR3 bases are TGTGCCAGCGGGTGGACAGGGGGCGCAGGGAACACTGAAGCTTTCTTT. It codes for CASGWTGGAGNTEAFF.

The V gene is TRBV5-1, the J gene TRBJ1-3; no clear D gene. CDR3 length: 12 residues. Trimming shortened V by 3 bases and J by 9 bases, and 10 bases separated the two germline ends. CDR1 and CDR2 (germline): SGHRS, YFSETQ. The CDR3 DNA sequence: TGCGCCAGCAGCTCCAAAGCGGGCACCATATATTTT. Encoded protein: CASSSKAGTIYF.

This chain joins TRBV7-8 and TRBJ2-3; 13 bases agree with TRBD2. Germline loops: CDR1 SGHVS, CDR2 FQNEAQ. Trimming took 5 bases from V and 2 from J; bases not matched to a gene: 7. CDR3 length: 17 amino acids. The CDR3 region is CASSPRLAGGSTDTQYF. The CDR3 bases are TGTGCCAGCAGCCCCAGACTAGCGGGGGGATCCACAGATACGCAGTATTTT.

The chain links TRBV4-1 to TRBJ1-5; no reliable D call. The V gene's germline CDR1 is MGHRA and CDR2 YSYEKL. V lost 1 base, J lost 4 bases, and 14 bases lay in between. The CDR3 is 16 residues long. The CDR3 bases are TGCGCCAGCAGCCAAGTCGACCATGGGGAGAATCAGCCCCAGCATTTT. Protein: CASSQVDHGENQPQHF.

This clone was counted once. The chain links TRBV7-2 to TRBJ2-7; 10 bases are shared with TRBD2. This CDR3 contains 15 residues. CDR1 SGHTA and CDR2 FQGNSA come from the germline V gene. The V segment lost 5 bases and the J segment 4 bases; nucleotides outside the gene matches: 8. The CDR3 DNA sequence: TGTGCCAGCAGCCTCCGAGCGGGGGGGACTTACGAGCAGTACTTC. Residues: CASSLRAGGTYEQYF.

This clone was detected only once. V is TRBV4-1 and J is TRBJ2-1; 8 nucleotides line up with TRBD2. The V gene's germline CDR1 is MGHRA and CDR2 YSYEKL. The CDR3 extends over 14 amino acids. J lost 10 bases, V lost 4 bases, and 9 bases had no gene match. CDR3 coding DNA: TGCGCCAGCAGCCCAATAGCGGGGCCCTACGAGCAGTTCTTC. Encoded protein: CASSPIAGPYEQFF.